A single sample gave rise to the 3 T cell receptor beta chains below, sequenced in a study of spatial heterogeneity in lung cancer. TCRdb reprocessed the 5' RACE reads via MiXCR and lists one record per CDR3 protein. The sample consists of around 40,000 distinct CDR3 sequences, approximately 5.2% of them appearing once. Time point noted: sample taken at primary tumor resection. This sample comprised PBMCs, obtained at surgery. Receptor source: a female donor with early-stage non-small cell lung cancer.

Ten or more counts support this clonotype. Here the CDR3 DNA reads TGTGCCACCAGACCTTCTGGGGACTCATCTGGAAACACCATATATTTT. Translating it yields CATRPSGDSSGNTIYF. The chain couples TRBV10-3 to TRBJ1-3; tentative D call: TRBD1 (5 bases). The CDR3 totals 16 residues. Germline V CDR1 and CDR2: ENHRY, SYGVKD. V lost 10 bases and J lost 1, with 20 bases in between.

This clonotype was found many times. The chain carries TRBV7-9 and TRBJ1-5; D is perhaps TRBD1 (5 bases). This CDR3 spans 16 amino acids. Per germline, CDR1 SEHNR and CDR2 FQNEAQ (reference sequence). V lost 3 bases to trimming and J lost 2 bases, with 14 bases between them. CDR3 sequence: CASSFWTGVGNQPQHF. DNA of the CDR3: TGTGCCAGCAGCTTCTGGACGGGGGTTGGCAATCAGCCCCAGCATTTT.

This clonotype was detected only a few times. The rearrangement uses TRBV29-1 and TRBJ2-1; weak D call: TRBD2 (7 bases). V lost 4 bases and J lost 0, with 10 bases in between. CDR1 is SQVTM and CDR2 is ANQGSEA in the germline V gene. The CDR3 runs to 14 residues. CDR3 DNA: TGCAGCGTTGGGGGGGGCGGCTCCTACAATGAGCAGTTCTTC. It is translated as CSVGGGGSYNEQFF.